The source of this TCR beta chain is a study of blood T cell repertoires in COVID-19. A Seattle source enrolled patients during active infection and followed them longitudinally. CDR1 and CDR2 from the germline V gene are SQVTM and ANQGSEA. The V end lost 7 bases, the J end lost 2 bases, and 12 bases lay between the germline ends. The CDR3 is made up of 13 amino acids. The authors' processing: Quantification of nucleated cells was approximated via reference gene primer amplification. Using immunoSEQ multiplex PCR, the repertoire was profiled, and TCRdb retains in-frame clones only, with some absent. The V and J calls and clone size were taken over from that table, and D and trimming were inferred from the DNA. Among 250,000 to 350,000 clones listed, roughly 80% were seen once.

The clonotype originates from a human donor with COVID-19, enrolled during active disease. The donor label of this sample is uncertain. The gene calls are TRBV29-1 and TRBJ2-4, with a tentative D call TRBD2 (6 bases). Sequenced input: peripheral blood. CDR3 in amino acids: CSGGDLSKNIQYF. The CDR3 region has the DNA TGCAGCGGAGGGGACTTATCCAAAAACATTCAGTACTTC.